These 25 T cell receptor beta chains were all obtained from the same sample, sequenced in a study of T cell repertoires in cytomegalovirus infection. In TCRdb, the reads were re-called with MiXCR into one record per CDR3 protein. The data show 490,000 or so distinct CDR3 sequences, with 10% to 12% seen just once and roughly a tenth held by the top ten. The source material was PBMCs. These receptors all stem from a human donor in good health (CMV status not recorded). Some clones in this sample may be carry-over from other donors' samples.

Only a few counts were recorded for this clonotype. The chain combines TRBV10-3 with TRBJ1-2; D perhaps matches TRBD1 (6 bases). The CDR3 extends over 18 amino acids. In germline, CDR1 is ENHRY, CDR2 SYGVKD. Deletions cut 0 bases from V and 0 bases from J, with 17 bases between. Written as DNA, the CDR3 is TGTGCCATCAGTGAGTCGCCAGGAAGGGGGGAAACTAACTATGGCTACACCTTC. Translating it yields CAISESPGRGETNYGYTF.

This clonotype was observed at least ten times. V is TRBV7-2 and J is TRBJ1-4; 8 bases agree with TRBD1. This CDR3 has 14 residues. The germline V gene has CDR1 SGHTA and CDR2 FQGNSA. The V gene end was trimmed by 4 bases and the J gene end by 6 bases; junction bases not matched to a gene: 4. The CDR3 loop reads CASSSGQGDEKLFF. The CDR3 nucleotides read TGTGCCAGCAGCTCCGGACAGGGTGATGAAAAACTGTTTTTT.

CDR3 residues: CASSLTRRETQYF. The CDR3 nucleotides read TGTGCCAGCAGCCTGACACGACGTGAGACCCAGTACTTC. The V call is TRBV27, the J call TRBJ2-5; D is ambiguous. V dropped 6 bases and J dropped 5 bases, with 13 bases sitting between them. The CDR3 is made up of 13 amino acids. Germline V gene data show CDR1 as MNHEY and CDR2 as SMNVEV (reference sequence).

This clonotype has a handful of counts. This sequence joins TRBV20-1 and TRBJ1-1; D gene unclear. Trimming cost V 3 bases and J 1 base, with 6 bases left between them. The germline gives CDR1 DFQATT, CDR2 SNEGSKA (reference sequence). The CDR3 runs to 12 residues. CDR3 amino acids: CSASQANTEAFF. The CDR3 DNA sequence: TGCAGTGCTAGCCAGGCGAACACTGAAGCTTTCTTT.

This clonotype was detected ten times or more. This chain connects TRBV4-1 to TRBJ2-1; TRBD2 aligns across 7 bases. The V gene end was trimmed by 4 bases and the J gene end by 7 bases; junction bases not matched to a gene: 16. CDR3 length: 17 amino acids. Germline loops: CDR1 MGHRA, CDR2 YSYEKL. CDR3 protein: CASSLLGGRVGGNEQFF. CDR3 bases: TGCGCCAGCAGCCTTCTTGGCGGCAGGGTGGGGGGGAATGAGCAGTTCTTC.

V gene TRBV6-2 or TRBV6-3 combines with J gene TRBJ1-5; D is possibly TRBD1 (6 bases). Germline assignment: CDR1 MNHEY and CDR2 SVGEGT. V was clipped by 9 bases and J by 3 bases, with 15 bases between them. The CDR3 length is 14 residues. This chain's CDR3 is CASLDRTTNQPQHF. CDR3 coding DNA: TGTGCCAGTCTGGACAGAACTACCAATCAGCCCCAGCATTTT.

This clonotype has a count of ten or more. This chain joins TRBV11-2 and TRBJ1-3, with D unclear. V was clipped by 5 bases and J by 0 bases, with 8 bases between them. The CDR3 extends over 14 amino acids. Germline V gives CDR1 SGHAT, CDR2 FQNNGV. DNA for the CDR3: TGTGCCAGCAGCCAACCTCTCTCTGGAAACACCATATATTTT. Encoded protein: CASSQPLSGNTIYF.

This clonotype was observed at least ten times. CDR3 bases: TGTGCCAGCAGCCAAGTTGAAGGACGGCCGAATTCACCCCTCCACTTT. The encoded protein is CASSQVEGRPNSPLHF. V is TRBV3-1 and J is TRBJ1-6; D gene ambiguous. The CDR3 has 16 residues. Germline V CDR1 and CDR2: LGHDT, YNNKEL (reference sequence). V was clipped by 1 base and J by 7 bases, with 14 bases between them.

This clonotype has a count of ten or more. This sequence joins TRBV7-2 and TRBJ2-2, with D possibly TRBD1 on 5 matching bases. CDR1 is SGHTA, CDR2 FQGNSA, per germline. The CDR3 contains 17 residues. V lost 6 bases, J lost 4 bases, and 21 bases lay in between. Written as DNA, the CDR3 is TGTGCCAGCAGGCCGACAGTGGGAACGGAGTTCACCGGGGAGCTGTTTTTT. Residues: CASRPTVGTEFTGELFF.

The J gene is TRBJ2-1, the V gene TRBV5-5; D unclear. This CDR3 contains 16 residues. Germline CDR1 SGHKS, CDR2 YYEKEE (reference sequence). V was cut by 0 bases and J by 0 bases, with 10 bases left in between. CDR3 nucleotide sequence: TGTGCCAGCAGCTTGGTAGGGATCGGCTCCTACAATGAGCAGTTCTTC. Translated: CASSLVGIGSYNEQFF. Based on the CDR3 plus reference TRBV5-5 and TRBJ2-1, the full variable domain is DAGVTQSPTHLIKTRGQQVTLRCSPISGHKSVSWYQQVLGQGPQFIFQYYEKEERGRGNFPDRFSARQFPNYSSELNVNALLLGDSALYLCASSLVGIGSYNEQFFGPGTRLTVL.

In this sample, this clonotype turned up many times. The chain combines TRBV11-2 with TRBJ2-7; 8 bases fit TRBD2. Germline CDR1 SGHAT, CDR2 FQNNGV. The V gene end was trimmed by 3 bases and the J gene end by 5 bases; junction bases not matched to a gene: 9. This CDR3 is 15 amino acids long. Here the CDR3 reads CASSFSGTPADEQYF. As DNA, the CDR3 is TGTGCCAGCAGCTTTAGCGGGACCCCGGCTGACGAGCAGTACTTC.

Here the CDR3 reads CSVGTANQETQYF. The CDR3 DNA is TGCAGCGTAGGGACAGCGAACCAAGAGACCCAGTACTTC. The V gene is TRBV29-1, the J gene TRBJ2-5; 7 bases map to TRBD1. Germline V gene lookup returns CDR1 SQVTM and CDR2 ANQGSEA. The ends lost 6 bases at V and 0 bases at J; junction bases unmatched: 4. The CDR3 runs 13 residues. The complete variable domain, with remaining parts taken from reference TRBV29-1 and TRBJ2-5, reads SAVISQKPSRDICQRGTSLTIQCQVDSQVTMMFWYRQQPGQSLTLIATANQGSEATYESGFVIDKFPISRPNLTFSTLTVSNMSPEDSSIYLCSVGTANQETQYFGPGTRLLVL.

This clonotype was recorded many times. V and J are TRBV7-9 and TRBJ1-2; possibly TRBD1 for D (6 bases). The CDR3 totals 12 residues. V was trimmed by 6 bases and J by 14 bases, leaving 19 bases between them. Per the germline V gene, CDR1 is SEHNR and CDR2 is FQNEAQ (reference sequence). CDR3 DNA: TGTGCCAGCAGTTTTAGGACAGACCTTGGGACCTTC. Its protein is CASSFRTDLGTF.

Many counts were recorded for this clonotype. This chain connects TRBV12-3 or TRBV12-4 to TRBJ2-5; 8 nucleotides line up with TRBD1. Trimming took 6 bases from V and 3 from J; bases not matched to a gene: 0. The CDR3 runs to 12 residues. The CDR3 sequence is CASRGQEETQYF. The CDR3 nucleotides read TGTGCCAGCAGGGGACAGGAAGAGACCCAGTACTTC.

This clonotype was seen at least ten times. V usage is TRBV7-2 and J usage is TRBJ2-3; D possibly corresponds to TRBD2 (5 bases). From germline, CDR1 is SGHTA and CDR2 FQGNSA. This CDR3 has 13 residues. V gave up 10 bases and J gave up 6 bases, with 17 bases separating them. This CDR3 is CATRIGVSDTQYF. In DNA, the CDR3 is TGTGCCACCAGAATCGGGGTTTCTGATACGCAGTATTTT.

This clonotype was observed at least ten times. The genes are TRBV19 and TRBJ2-4; 11 bases align to TRBD1. With 6 bases clipped from V and 0 bases from J, the junction kept 16 bases outside the gene matches. Germline V gene lookup returns CDR1 LNHDA and CDR2 SQIVND (reference sequence). The CDR3 loop spans 20 amino acids. The chain's CDR3 is CASRPRTGGGQLVAKNIQYF. The CDR3 coding sequence is TGTGCCAGTAGACCCCGGACAGGGGGCGGCCAGTTGGTAGCCAAAAACATTCAGTACTTC.

This chain joins TRBV6-6 and TRBJ2-7, with a possible D match to TRBD1 (5 bases). With 7 bases removed from V and 3 bases from J, the gap between germline ends came to 10 bases. CDR3 length: 12 residues. Germline CDR1 MNHNY, CDR2 SVGAGI (reference sequence). CDR3 nucleotide sequence: TGTGCCAGCAAGGGGTCCGTCTACGAGCAGTACTTC. Amino acids: CASKGSVYEQYF.

This chain links TRBV6-5 with TRBJ2-5; 9 nucleotides agree with TRBD1. Germline-derived CDR1 and CDR2 are MNHEY and SVGAGI. V was clipped by 5 bases and J by 5 bases; unmatched bases: 6. The CDR3 totals 14 residues. The CDR3 is CASSLTGGTETQYF. As DNA, the CDR3 is TGTGCCAGCAGTCTAACAGGGGGCACGGAGACCCAGTACTTC.

The rearrangement joins TRBV20-1 to TRBJ2-7; maybe TRBD1 (6 bases). V was shortened by 3 bases and J by 4 bases, with 25 bases between the two germline ends. CDR3 length: 17 residues. Germline V CDR1 and CDR2: DFQATT, SNEGSKA (reference sequence). CDR3 sequence (DNA): TGCAGTGCTAGTGTTTTAAGAGGGTTTGGCAGGGGATACGAGCAGTACTTC. It is translated as CSASVLRGFGRGYEQYF.

This clonotype came up many times. The rearrangement uses TRBV12-3 or TRBV12-4 and TRBJ1-1; 7 nucleotides agree with TRBD1. J was trimmed by 0 bases and V by 10 bases; bases with no gene match: 5. The CDR3 is 13 amino acids. The chain's CDR3 is CATQGYMNTEAFF. CDR3 sequence (DNA): TGTGCCACACAGGGGTACATGAACACTGAAGCTTTCTTT.

The chain links TRBV13 to TRBJ1-1, with D possibly being TRBD1 (6 bases). Trimming removed 3 bases at V and 0 bases at J, with 11 bases between. The CDR3 sequence is 15 residues long. Germline CDR1 PRHDT, CDR2 FYEKMQ (reference sequence). In DNA form, the CDR3 reads TGTGCCAGCAGCTTCAAAAACAGGGTGAACACTGAAGCTTTCTTT. This gives the protein CASSFKNRVNTEAFF.

The rearrangement joins TRBV10-3 to TRBJ2-5; TRBD1 might be the D (7 bases). The CDR3 runs to 15 residues. V dropped 8 bases and J dropped 0 bases, with 16 bases sitting between them. Germline CDR1 is ENHRY and CDR2 is SYGVKD. This chain's CDR3 is CAIGGGTEYQETQYF. The CDR3 nucleotides read TGTGCCATCGGAGGAGGGACAGAGTACCAAGAGACCCAGTACTTC.

This clonotype was found many times. The chain is built from TRBV6-5 and TRBJ1-6; D is uncertain. The CDR3 length is 13 residues. Trimming left V 5 bases short and J 8 bases short, with 10 bases between. The germline gives CDR1 MNHEY, CDR2 SVGAGI. This CDR3 reads CASSQQRDSPLHF. The DNA of the CDR3 is TGTGCCAGCAGTCAACAGAGGGATTCACCCCTCCACTTT.

There are many counts of this clonotype. The CDR3 bases are TGTGCCAGCAGCCCGTACAAAGCGGGAGGGTCGGCAGATACGCAGTATTTT. Amino acids: CASSPYKAGGSADTQYF. The chain employs TRBV7-8 and TRBJ2-3, with 10 bases fitting TRBD2. Germline trimming cut 5 bases from V and 4 bases from J; bases unmatched to any gene: 12. The CDR3 runs to 17 residues. The germline V gene encodes CDR1 SGHVS and CDR2 FQNEAQ.

The chain joins TRBV7-9 to TRBJ1-1; TRBD1 might be the D (6 bases). Trimming took off 2 bases at V and 3 bases at J, with 13 bases between the two ends. Germline V lookup: CDR1 SEHNR, CDR2 FQNEAQ (reference sequence). There are 15 residues in the CDR3. For the CDR3, the DNA is TGTGCCAGCAGCTTACCGACAGGAGGGGACACTGAAGCTTTCTTT. Its translation: CASSLPTGGDTEAFF.